One sample yielded the 16 T cell receptor beta chains listed below, sequenced in a study of cytomegalovirus exposure and HLA in healthy donors. Researchers ran the PCR with 60 Vbeta and 13 Jbeta primers. Produced via immunoSEQ multiplex PCR; TCRdb's table is partial and in-frame only. The table records 130,000 or so clones, about 8.5% of them present only once. The sample consisted of PBMCs. The receptors here all came from a man aged 40-49 years in good health and CMV-seronegative.

Only a few counts were recorded for this clone. This chain links TRBV18 with TRBJ1-4, with a tentative D call TRBD1 (6 bases). Trimming took off 4 bases at V and 4 bases at J, with 10 bases between the two ends. This CDR3 is 14 amino acids long. The germline gives CDR1 KGHSH, CDR2 LQKENI. The CDR3: CASSQGVDNEKLFF. CDR3 bases: TGTGCCAGCTCACAGGGGGTGGATAATGAAAAACTGTTTTTT.

In this sample, this clone turned up a few times. The genes are TRBV19 and TRBJ1-5; TRBD1 is a possible D gene (6 bases). This CDR3 is built from 15 residues. Germline CDR1 and CDR2: LNHDA and SQIVND (reference sequence). V lost 5 bases and J lost 0, with 11 bases in between. CDR3 coding DNA: TGTGCCAGTAGTTCCGCAGGGGATAGCAATCAGCCCCAGCATTTT. Translating gives CASSSAGDSNQPQHF.

The V and J genes are TRBV6-5 and TRBJ2-7; 7 nucleotides align to TRBD1. Germline-derived CDR1 and CDR2 are MNHEY and SVGAGI. This CDR3 has 14 residues. The junction had 3 bases not matched to a gene; V was cut back by 2 bases and J by 2 bases. CDR3 bases: TGTGCCAGCAGTTACGTCCAGGGGGCCTACGAGCAGTACTTC. It yields the protein CASSYVQGAYEQYF.

This clone was counted a few times. The chain has TRBV6-5 and TRBJ2-3; perhaps TRBD1 as D (5 bases). Trimming removed 2 bases at V and 1 base at J, with 10 bases between. The CDR3 sequence is 15 residues long. Germline loops: CDR1 MNHEY, CDR2 SVGAGI. This CDR3 is CASSYDGQGTDTQYF. DNA of the CDR3: TGTGCCAGCAGTTACGACGGACAAGGCACAGATACGCAGTATTTT.

The chain recombines TRBV4-2 with TRBJ2-5, with 8 bases matching TRBD2. Trimming cost V 0 bases and J 0 bases; bases outside gene matches: 3. Germline V gene lookup returns CDR1 LGHNA and CDR2 YNFKEQ. This CDR3 contains 16 residues. The CDR3, as DNA: TGTGCCAGCAGCCAAGAGGCTAGCGGGTACCAAGAGACCCAGTACTTC. Protein sequence: CASSQEASGYQETQYF.

This clone turned up a few times. V gene TRBV5-1 combines with J gene TRBJ2-1, with D unclear. Germline V CDR1 and CDR2: SGHRS, YFSETQ. The CDR3 extends over 14 amino acids. With 0 bases removed from V and 0 bases from J, the gap between germline ends came to 4 bases. The DNA of the CDR3 is TGCGCCAGCAGCTTGGTCTACTCCTACAATGAGCAGTTCTTC. Amino acid sequence: CASSLVYSYNEQFF.

This clone was detected a few times. Other nucleotide sequences from this sample produce the same CDR3. The V gene is TRBV19, the J gene TRBJ1-2; D not certain. V lost 7 bases and J lost 4, with 19 bases in between. This CDR3 is built from 15 residues. Germline lookup yields CDR1 LNHDA and CDR2 SQIVND (reference sequence). The CDR3, as DNA: TGTGCCAGTACCCTCGCCCCGGTCGGAGTCTATGGCTACACCTTC. It specifies CASTLAPVGVYGYTF.

This clone turned up a few times. The rearrangement links TRBV19 to TRBJ2-7; tentative D call: TRBD2 (5 bases). The V end was cut by 10 bases, the J end by 4 bases, with 23 bases between. CDR1 and CDR2 from the germline V gene are LNHDA and SQIVND (reference sequence). The CDR3 totals 15 residues. CDR3 residues: CATAATDEGSYEQYF. CDR3 nucleotide sequence: TGTGCCACGGCGGCTACGGACGAGGGTTCTTACGAGCAGTACTTC.

This chain uses TRBV6-1 with TRBJ2-5; 10 bases map to TRBD1. The J call may be faulty, since TRBJ2-7 better matches the DNA end. Per germline, CDR1 MNHNS and CDR2 SASEGT. The CDR3 runs to 15 residues. CDR3 DNA: TGTGCCAGCACCCAGGACAGGGGGTGGGACTACGAGCAGTACTTC. The encoded protein is CASTQDRGWDYEQYF.

The chain recombines TRBV4-3 with TRBJ2-2; no clear D. Germline assignment: CDR1 LGHNA and CDR2 YSLEER. V dropped 0 bases and J dropped 7 bases, with 9 bases sitting between them. This CDR3 spans 14 amino acids. The chain's CDR3 is CASSQDVRFGELFF. The DNA of the CDR3 is TGCGCCAGCAGCCAAGATGTACGGTTCGGGGAGCTGTTTTTT.

The sample holds a few counts of this clone. The rearrangement links TRBV7-2 to TRBJ1-1, with TRBD1 as a possible D gene (6 bases). Germline values: CDR1 SGHTA, CDR2 FQGNSA. The CDR3 consists of 13 residues. Trimming pared 1 base from V and 7 bases from J, leaving 10 bases between. CDR3 DNA sequence: TGTGCCAGCAGCTTAGGGGGGGGCTTTGAAGCTTTCTTT. This translates into CASSLGGGFEAFF.

This clone showed up just a few times. This rearrangement joins TRBV5-1 to TRBJ2-1, with a tentative D call TRBD2 (5 bases). V lost 5 bases and J 8 bases, leaving 8 bases between the germline ends. Looked up from germline, CDR1 is SGHRS and CDR2 is YFSETQ. The CDR3 sequence is 11 residues long. The CDR3 DNA follows: TGCGCCAGCAGGGAGGTGGATGAGCAGTTCTTC. Residues: CASREVDEQFF.

This clone was counted between two and nine times. The CDR3 DNA reads TGTGCCAGCAGCTTACGGGGGGCTCTGAACACCGGGGAGCTGTTTTTT. Encoded protein: CASSLRGALNTGELFF. The V and J genes are TRBV7-6 and TRBJ2-2, with D possibly TRBD2 on 7 matching bases. Trimming cost V 2 bases and J 1 base, with 11 bases left between them. This CDR3 comprises 16 residues. Per the germline V gene, CDR1 is SGHVS and CDR2 is FNYEAQ.

This clone was recorded a few times. The chain recombines TRBV28 with TRBJ2-5; tentative D call: TRBD1 (6 bases). Trimming left V 2 bases short and J 5 bases short, with 18 bases between. The CDR3 runs to 16 residues. CDR1 MDHEN and CDR2 SYDVKM come from the germline V gene. Here the CDR3 reads CASSLDLSRGWETQYF. Written as DNA, the CDR3 is TGTGCCAGCAGTTTAGACCTTTCCAGGGGATGGGAGACCCAGTACTTC.

This clone occurred a few times. CDR3 nucleotide sequence: TGTGCCAGCAGCCAGACAGGGGGGTCCTACGAGCAGTACTTC. Protein: CASSQTGGSYEQYF. This chain uses TRBV7-9 with TRBJ2-7; 9 nucleotides line up with TRBD1. Germline CDR1 is SEHNR and CDR2 is FQNEAQ (reference sequence). The CDR3 contains 14 residues. Losses at the gene ends were 5 bases for V and 1 base for J; bases not matched to a gene: 3.

This clone was found a few times. This chain connects TRBV11-2 to TRBJ2-7; the D is unclear. Germline CDR1 and CDR2: SGHAT and FQNNGV. The CDR3 contains 13 residues. V was cut by 3 bases and J by 3 bases, with 9 bases left in between. CDR3 in DNA: TGTGCCAGCAGCTTTCCAGGCGACTACGAGCAGTACTTC. Translating gives CASSFPGDYEQYF.